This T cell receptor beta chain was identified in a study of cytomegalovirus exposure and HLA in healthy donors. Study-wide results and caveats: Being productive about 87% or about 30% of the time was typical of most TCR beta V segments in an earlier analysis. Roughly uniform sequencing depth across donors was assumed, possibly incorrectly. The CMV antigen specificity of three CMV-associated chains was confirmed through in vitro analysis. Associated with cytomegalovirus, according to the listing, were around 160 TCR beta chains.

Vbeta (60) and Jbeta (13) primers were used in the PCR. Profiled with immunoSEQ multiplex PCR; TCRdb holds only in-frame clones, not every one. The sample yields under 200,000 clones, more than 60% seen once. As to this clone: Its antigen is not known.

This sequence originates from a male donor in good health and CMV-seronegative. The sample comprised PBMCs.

In nucleotides, the CDR3 is TGCGCCAGCAGCCCCAGGACAGGGATTGACTCTGAAGCTTTCTTT. Translation gives CASSPRTGIDSEAFF. This chain uses TRBV5-1 with TRBJ1-1, with 8 bases matching TRBD1. Germline V gene lookup returns CDR1 SGHRS and CDR2 YFSETQ. Losses at the gene ends were 4 bases for V and 6 bases for J; bases not matched to a gene: 11. This CDR3 has 15 amino acids.